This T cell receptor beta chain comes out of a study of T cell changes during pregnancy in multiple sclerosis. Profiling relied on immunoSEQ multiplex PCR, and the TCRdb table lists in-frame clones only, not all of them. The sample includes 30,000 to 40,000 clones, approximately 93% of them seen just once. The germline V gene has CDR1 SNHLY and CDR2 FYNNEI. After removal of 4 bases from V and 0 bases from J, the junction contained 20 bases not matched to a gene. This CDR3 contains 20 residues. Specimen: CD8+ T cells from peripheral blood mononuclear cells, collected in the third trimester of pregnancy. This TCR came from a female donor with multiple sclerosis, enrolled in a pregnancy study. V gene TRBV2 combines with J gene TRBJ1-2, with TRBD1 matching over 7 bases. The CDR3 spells CASSVDRVGIRTSPNYGYTF. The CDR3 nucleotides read TGTGCCAGCAGTGTAGACAGGGTGGGGATTAGGACGAGTCCTAACTATGGCTACACCTTC.